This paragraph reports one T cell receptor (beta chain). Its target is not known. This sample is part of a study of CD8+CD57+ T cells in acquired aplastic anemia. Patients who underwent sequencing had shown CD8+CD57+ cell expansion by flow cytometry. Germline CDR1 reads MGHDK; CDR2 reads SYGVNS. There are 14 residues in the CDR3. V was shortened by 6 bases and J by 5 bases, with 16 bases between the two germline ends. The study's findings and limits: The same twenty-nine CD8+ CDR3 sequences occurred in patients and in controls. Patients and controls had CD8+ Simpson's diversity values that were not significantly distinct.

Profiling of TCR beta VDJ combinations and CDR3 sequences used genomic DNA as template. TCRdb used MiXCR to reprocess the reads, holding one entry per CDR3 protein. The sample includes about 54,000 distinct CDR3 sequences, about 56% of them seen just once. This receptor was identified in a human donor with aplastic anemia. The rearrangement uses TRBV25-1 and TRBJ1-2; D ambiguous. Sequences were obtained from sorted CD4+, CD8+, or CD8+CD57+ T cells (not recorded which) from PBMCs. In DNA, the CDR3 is TGTGCCAGCAGCGCACGACCGGCAATATATGGCTACACCTTC. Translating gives CASSARPAIYGYTF.